Following are 25 T cell receptor beta chains from one sample sequenced in a study of shared clonotypes between healthy human individuals. Only in-frame clones appear in the TCRdb table, and some are missing; sequencing was by immunoSEQ multiplex PCR. This table holds about 1.5 million clones, 96% found once. Sequencing was carried out using naive CD4+ T cells sorted from blood. As to subset: CD45RA+ positively selected. These TCRs come from a young man in good health.

V gene TRBV19 combines with J gene TRBJ2-5, with 8 bases that match TRBD1. The ends lost 2 bases at V and 1 base at J; junction bases unmatched: 6. Germline loops: CDR1 LNHDA, CDR2 SQIVND (reference sequence). This CDR3 has 16 amino acids. CDR3 protein: CASSISQGASQETQYF. CDR3 DNA sequence: TGTGCCAGTAGTATAAGCCAGGGGGCTTCCCAAGAGACCCAGTACTTC. Drawing the rest from reference TRBV19 and TRBJ2-5, the complete variable domain is DGGITQSPKYLFRKEGQNVTLSCEQNLNHDAMYWYRQDPGQGLRLIYYSQIVNDFQKGDIAEGYSVSREKKESFPLTVTSAQKNPTAFYLCASSISQGASQETQYFGPGTRLLVL.

The chain has TRBV5-1 and TRBJ1-2, with TRBD1 identical over 9 bases. Trimming at V came to 0 bases and at J to 0 bases, leaving 6 bases not matched to a gene. The V gene's germline CDR1 is SGHRS and CDR2 YFSETQ. The length of the CDR3 is 17 residues. CDR3 region: CASSLATGGESNYGYTF. Here the CDR3 DNA reads TGCGCCAGCAGCTTGGCGACAGGGGGAGAATCTAACTATGGCTACACCTTC.

This chain connects TRBV30 to TRBJ2-3, with 13 bases that match TRBD2. This CDR3 has 18 residues. The J segment lost 3 bases and the V segment lost 3 bases, leaving 12 bases of the junction unmatched. From germline, CDR1 is GTSNPN and CDR2 SVGIG (reference sequence). CDR3 sequence: CAWSQTSGRALKTDTQYF. CDR3 bases: TGTGCCTGGAGCCAAACTAGCGGGAGGGCCTTAAAAACAGATACGCAGTATTTT. Full variable domain (rest looked up from reference TRBV30 and TRBJ2-3): SQTIHQWPATLVQPVGSPLSLECTVEGTSNPNLYWYRQAAGRGLQLLFYSVGIGQISSEVPQNLSASRPQDRQFILSSKKLLLSDSGFYLCAWSQTSGRALKTDTQYFGPGTRLTVL.

CDR3 sequence (DNA): TGTGCCAGCAGCGCCGGACTAGCGGACGGGGCCAACGTCCTGACTTTC. The encoded protein is CASSAGLADGANVLTF. The rearrangement joins TRBV9 to TRBJ2-6; TRBD2 matches at 10 bases. Unmatched junction bases numbered 4, after V lost 3 bases and J lost 4 bases. Germline V CDR1 and CDR2: SGDLS, YYNGEE. This CDR3 region has 16 residues.

The rearrangement links TRBV6-6 to TRBJ1-1, with TRBD1 identical over 7 bases. Germline CDR1 is MNHNY and CDR2 is SVGAGI (reference sequence). V dropped 6 bases and J dropped 4; count of bases not matched to a gene: 8. The CDR3 loop spans 14 amino acids. The CDR3: CASRKQGFVTEAFF. The CDR3 DNA is TGTGCCAGCAGGAAACAGGGGTTCGTCACTGAAGCTTTCTTT.

The chain is built from TRBV28 and TRBJ1-2, with 9 bases identical to TRBD1. V was clipped by 6 bases and J by 3 bases; unmatched bases: 11. Germline assignment: CDR1 MDHEN and CDR2 SYDVKM. This CDR3 has 16 residues. Written as DNA, the CDR3 is TGTGCCAGCAGCGCCGGGACAGGGCTTACTTACTATGGCTACACCTTC. This translates into CASSAGTGLTYYGYTF.

The genes are TRBV28 and TRBJ2-1; 16 bases match TRBD2. V shed 6 bases, J shed 0 bases, and the junction held 11 bases outside the gene matches. CDR1 is MDHEN and CDR2 is SYDVKM in the germline V gene. This CDR3 has 20 amino acids. The CDR3 loop is CASRDTGTSGRVGSYNEQFF. The CDR3 DNA reads as TGTGCCAGCAGAGATACAGGGACTAGCGGGAGGGTTGGCTCCTACAATGAGCAGTTCTTC. Full variable domain (outside the CDR3, taken from reference TRBV28 and TRBJ2-1): DVKVTQSSRYLVKRTGEKVFLECVQDMDHENMFWYRQDPGLGLRLIYFSYDVKMKEKGDIPEGYSVSREKKERFSLILESASTNQTSMYLCASRDTGTSGRVGSYNEQFFGPGTRLTVL.

The J gene is TRBJ1-2, the V gene TRBV18; no clear D. CDR1 is KGHSH and CDR2 is LQKENI in the germline V gene. V was clipped by 1 base and J by 3 bases, with 9 bases between them. The CDR3 sequence is 14 residues long. This CDR3 reads CASSPLAKDYGYTF. DNA of the CDR3: TGTGCCAGCTCACCACTGGCAAAGGACTATGGCTACACCTTC.

V and J are TRBV29-1 and TRBJ2-7, with D possibly being TRBD2 (6 bases). CDR3 size: 13 residues. CDR1 is SQVTM, CDR2 ANQGSEA, per germline. V shed 6 bases and J shed 0 bases, with 12 bases lying between them. The CDR3 nucleotides are TGCAGCGTACAGCGGGCGAGCTCCTACGAGCAGTACTTC. It codes for CSVQRASSYEQYF.

V gene TRBV5-1 combines with J gene TRBJ2-7, with a tentative D call TRBD1 (6 bases). The V end lost 2 bases, the J end lost 7 bases, and 16 bases lay between the germline ends. CDR1 and CDR2 (germline): SGHRS, YFSETQ. This CDR3 comprises 14 residues. In DNA, the CDR3 is TGCGCCAGCAGCTTAGAACAGGGATCGGGAGAGCAGTACTTC. This translates into CASSLEQGSGEQYF. The full variable domain, completed using reference TRBV5-1 and TRBJ2-7, is KAGVTQTPRYLIKTRGQQVTLSCSPISGHRSVSWYQQTPGQGLQFLFEYFSETQRNKGNFPGRFSGRQFSNSRSEMNVSTLELGDSALYLCASSLEQGSGEQYFGPGTRLTVT.

This chain connects TRBV19 to TRBJ2-2; no firm D call. The CDR3 spans 12 residues. The V end was cut by 1 base, the J end by 6 bases, with 3 bases between. CDR1 is LNHDA and CDR2 is SQIVND in the germline V gene (reference sequence). CDR3 sequence reads: CASSIGPGELFF. The CDR3 DNA is TGTGCCAGTAGTATAGGCCCCGGGGAGCTGTTTTTT.

The genes are TRBV19 and TRBJ2-2; TRBD1 matches at 9 bases. Germline V lookup: CDR1 LNHDA, CDR2 SQIVND (reference sequence). After removal of 3 bases from V and 7 bases from J, the junction contained 12 bases not matched to a gene. This CDR3 spans 17 amino acids. The CDR3, as DNA: TGTGCCAGTAGTATCGGGTGGTGGACAGGGGTAGACGGGGAGCTGTTTTTT. Translation: CASSIGWWTGVDGELFF.

This chain links TRBV5-1 with TRBJ2-5; 11 bases map to TRBD1. J gave up 5 bases and V 0 bases, and 12 bases lay outside the gene matches. The V gene's germline CDR1 is SGHRS and CDR2 YFSETQ. The CDR3 is made up of 18 amino acids. CDR3 protein: CASSLAMRTGGSGETQYF. The CDR3 DNA follows: TGCGCCAGCAGCTTGGCCATGCGGACAGGGGGCTCGGGGGAGACCCAGTACTTC.

The V call is TRBV7-9, the J call TRBJ2-4; 8 bases line up with TRBD1. The junction had 10 bases not matched to a gene; V was cut back by 6 bases and J by 0 bases. Germline V CDR1 and CDR2: SEHNR, FQNEAQ (reference sequence). CDR3 size: 17 residues. The CDR3 here is CASRLGQGRLAKNIQYF. The DNA for the CDR3 is TGTGCCAGCAGGCTCGGACAGGGAAGGCTAGCCAAAAACATTCAGTACTTC.

This rearrangement joins TRBV9 to TRBJ2-5, with 9 bases aligning to TRBD1. The CDR3 is 14 residues long. Germline assignment: CDR1 SGDLS and CDR2 YYNGEE. V was clipped by 3 bases and J by 1 base; unmatched bases: 1. CDR3 residues: CASSEGQGQETQYF. CDR3 bases: TGTGCCAGCAGCGAGGGACAGGGCCAAGAGACCCAGTACTTC. Using reference TRBV9 and TRBJ2-5 for the parts outside the CDR3, the full variable domain is DSGVTQTPKHLITATGQRVTLRCSPRSGDLSVYWYQQSLDQGLQFLIQYYNGEERAKGNILERFSAQQFPDLHSELNLSSLELGDSALYFCASSEGQGQETQYFGPGTRLLVL.

About this clone: Other DNA sequences of this sample code for an identical CDR3. The rearrangement joins TRBV9 to TRBJ2-7, with 7 positions matching TRBD1. V dropped 0 bases and J dropped 2; count of bases not matched to a gene: 2. Germline-derived CDR1 and CDR2 are SGDLS and YYNGEE. The CDR3 extends over 14 amino acids. This CDR3 reads CASSVGTGTYEQYF. The CDR3 nucleotides are TGTGCCAGCAGCGTAGGGACAGGTACCTACGAGCAGTACTTC. Full variable domain (outside the CDR3, taken from reference TRBV9 and TRBJ2-7): DSGVTQTPKHLITATGQRVTLRCSPRSGDLSVYWYQQSLDQGLQFLIQYYNGEERAKGNILERFSAQQFPDLHSELNLSSLELGDSALYFCASSVGTGTYEQYFGPGTRLTVT.

This rearrangement joins TRBV30 to TRBJ2-5, with D uncertain. Looked up from germline, CDR1 is GTSNPN and CDR2 is SVGIG (reference sequence). The CDR3 spans 12 residues. V lost 5 bases to trimming and J lost 0 bases, with 7 bases between them. The CDR3 here is CAWSGNQETQYF. The CDR3 DNA is TGTGCCTGGTCGGGTAACCAAGAGACCCAGTACTTC.

The chain links TRBV28 to TRBJ1-2; D may be TRBD1 (5 bases). The CDR3 length is 14 residues. The V end lost 7 bases, the J end lost 6 bases, and 18 bases lay between the germline ends. Germline lookup yields CDR1 MDHEN and CDR2 SYDVKM. In DNA form, the CDR3 reads TGTGCCAGCAACATCCGACAGTCCATGGATGGCTACACCTTC. It translates to CASNIRQSMDGYTF.

The chain is built from TRBV5-5 and TRBJ2-5; 7 nucleotides agree with TRBD1. CDR1 and CDR2 (germline): SGHKS, YYEKEE (reference sequence). Trimming at V came to 5 bases and at J to 13 bases, leaving 14 bases not matched to a gene. The CDR3 contains 13 residues. In DNA form, the CDR3 reads TGTGCCAGCAGAGATCAGGGGGTGAGCTCGTGGTACTTC. Residues: CASRDQGVSSWYF.

This chain links TRBV7-2 with TRBJ2-1; 9 bases are a match to TRBD2. The J segment lost 3 bases and the V segment lost 5 bases, leaving 17 bases of the junction unmatched. The length of the CDR3 is 19 residues. The germline V gene encodes CDR1 SGHTA and CDR2 FQGNSA. CDR3 coding DNA: TGTGCCAGCAGCCCCCAGACTAGCGGATCCACTCACCACTACAATGAGCAGTTCTTC. This gives the protein CASSPQTSGSTHHYNEQFF.

This chain joins TRBV2 and TRBJ2-2, with 11 bases aligning to TRBD2. The CDR3 has 16 residues. V was pared by 1 base and J by 5 bases, with 3 bases of the junction left unmatched. Per the germline V gene, CDR1 is SNHLY and CDR2 is FYNNEI. The CDR3 bases are TGTGCCAGCAGTGAAGTGCGACTAGCGGGAACCGGGGAGCTGTTTTTT. Translation: CASSEVRLAGTGELFF.

V gene TRBV7-6 combines with J gene TRBJ2-1; TRBD1 aligns across 7 bases. V was clipped by 5 bases and J by 6 bases; unmatched bases: 7. Germline V gene lookup returns CDR1 SGHVS and CDR2 FNYEAQ. The CDR3 contains 14 residues. The CDR3 nucleotides read TGTGCCAGCAGCGTCGGGACAGACCGCAATGAGCAGTTCTTC. It is translated as CASSVGTDRNEQFF.

This chain links TRBV6-1 with TRBJ2-3, with TRBD2 matching over 8 bases. This CDR3 contains 15 residues. Germline CDR1 reads MNHNS; CDR2 reads SASEGT. V shed 8 bases and J 0 bases; nucleotides not matched to a gene: 7. The CDR3 DNA follows: TGTGCCAGCCACCAGACTAGCGCGAGCACAGATACGCAGTATTTT. Translated, it gives CASHQTSASTDTQYF.

The chain carries TRBV4-3 and TRBJ2-1; D not resolved. Trimming stripped 0 bases from V and 0 bases from J, with 12 bases between. The length of the CDR3 is 17 residues. CDR1 is LGHNA, CDR2 YSLEER, per germline. The CDR3 spells CASSQEVTTLSYNEQFF. DNA for the CDR3: TGCGCCAGCAGCCAAGAGGTAACTACCCTCTCCTACAATGAGCAGTTCTTC.

The V gene is TRBV14, the J gene TRBJ2-3; D unresolved. V was cut by 1 base and J by 4 bases, with 15 bases left in between. The CDR3 spans 16 residues. Germline CDR1 is SGHDN and CDR2 is FVKESK. For the CDR3, the DNA is TGTGCCAGCAGCCAAGTCTTACAGCTCGCTGCAGATACGCAGTATTTT. This sequence encodes CASSQVLQLAADTQYF.